This T cell receptor beta chain was recovered during a study of shared clonotypes between healthy human individuals. There are 16 residues in the CDR3. V dropped 4 bases and J dropped 5; count of bases not matched to a gene: 13. Per germline, CDR1 SGHTS and CDR2 YDEGEE. Regarding the study as a whole: Tissues were not sampled, only blood, and their repertoires likely differ.

In regard to this clone: Its target is not known.

The table came from immunoSEQ multiplex PCR; TCRdb's copy has only in-frame clones and leaves some out. Found here are fewer than 200,000 clones, around 93% of them singletons; the top ten hold around 0.072%. Sequencing input: naive CD4+ T cells sorted from blood. The subset denotes: CD45RA+ positively selected. This TCR was sampled from a woman in her twenties or thirties in good health. The chain links TRBV5-8 to TRBJ2-7; 9 bases agree with TRBD1. CDR3: CASSPWGGDRVHEQYF. For the CDR3, the DNA is TGTGCCAGCAGCCCCTGGGGGGGGGACAGGGTTCACGAGCAGTACTTC.